This T cell receptor (beta chain) emerged from a study of OX40 agonist ivuxolimab in advanced cancers. About the study: One hepatocellular carcinoma and a couple of cutaneous melanoma patients partially responded.

Broader study findings: Low normalized T-cell clonal expansion was also seen in some nonresponders. Clonal expansion from baseline to week 6 occurred in both CD4+ and CD8+ T cells.

About this clone itself: Its antigen is not identified.

The CDR3 extends over 15 amino acids. V was clipped by 6 bases and J by 3 bases, with 17 bases between them. CDR1 is MNHEY, CDR2 SVGAGI, per germline. Here immunoSEQ multiplex PCR was the method, and the copy in TCRdb shows in-frame clones only, minus some. The sample contains tens of thousands of clones, over 75% of which appear only once. This clonotype was obtained from an adult with an advanced solid tumor such as melanoma, head and neck, liver or kidney cancer. The chain couples TRBV6-5 to TRBJ1-1; D is undetermined. The input for sequencing was CD4+ or CD8+ T cells sorted from blood, taken in a trial of the OX40 agonist ivuxolimab. This CDR3 reads CASRASYSEYTEAFF. As DNA, the CDR3 is TGTGCCAGCAGGGCTTCCTACAGCGAATACACTGAAGCTTTCTTT.